This T cell receptor (beta chain) originates from a study of graft-versus-host responses after intestinal transplantation. Background on the study: Isolated intestinal, liver-intestinal, or multivisceral transplants were what recipients had. Anti-thymocyte globulin induction preceded two to four years of tacrolimus and steroid maintenance in all recipients.

Study-wide findings and caveats: Ileal or blood samples showed some GvH clones first, and such clones were also found in recipient marrow. The study found high graft-versus-host to host-versus-graft clonal ratios in allografts of patients with graft-donor T cell macrochimerism.

Profiling relied on immunoSEQ multiplex PCR, and the TCRdb table lists in-frame clones only, not all of them. Counted here are around 35,000 clones, around 90% occurring once; the ten biggest clones make up about a sixth. Tissue from the graft was processed to free its intraepithelial and lamina propria lymphocytes. About this clone: Its specificity is not known.

This CDR3 contains 13 residues. V was clipped by 5 bases and J by 2 bases, with 10 bases between them. Germline CDR1 is LNHDA and CDR2 is SQIVND (reference sequence). The source of this sequence is a human patient who received an intestinal transplant, so some T cells may come from the graft donor. The chain recombines TRBV19 with TRBJ2-7; no clear D gene. The material was ileum tissue, obtained about 200 days after intestinal transplant. CDR3 sequence reads: CASSASVAYEQYF. The CDR3 DNA reads TGTGCCAGTAGTGCGAGCGTAGCCTACGAGCAGTACTTC.